The 24 T cell receptor beta chains given below trace back to one sample, sequenced in a study of T cell responses to AZD1222 COVID-19 vaccine. Measured with immunoSEQ multiplex PCR; TCRdb has only the in-frame clones, and not every one. The sample shows around 200,000 clones, 70% to 90% of them seen only once. The input for sequencing was peripheral blood, taken on day 0 of AZD1222 vaccination. All receptors come from an adult in good health.

The genes are TRBV5-1 and TRBJ2-2; TRBD2 matches 8 bases. With 1 base clipped from V and 0 bases from J, the junction kept 8 bases outside the gene matches. The CDR3 contains 18 residues. Germline values: CDR1 SGHRS, CDR2 YFSETQ. The CDR3 DNA is TGCGCCAGCAGCTTGCGCCCCAGCGGGGGAGCGAACACCGGGGAGCTGTTTTTT. Encoded protein: CASSLRPSGGANTGELFF.

V gene TRBV7-2 combines with J gene TRBJ2-1; 8 bases align to TRBD2. CDR3 length equals 15 residues. Germline CDR1 SGHTA, CDR2 FQGNSA. Losses at the gene ends were 5 bases for V and 3 bases for J; bases not matched to a gene: 6. CDR3 sequence reads: CASSPGRDLYNEQFF. CDR3 in DNA: TGTGCCAGCAGCCCCGGGAGGGACCTCTACAATGAGCAGTTCTTC.

DNA for the CDR3: TGCAGTGCTGGGCTCTTCTACGAGCAGTACTTC. Translating gives CSAGLFYEQYF. J is TRBJ2-7 and V is TRBV20-1; D uncertain. The CDR3 covers 11 residues. Per germline, CDR1 DFQATT and CDR2 SNEGSKA (reference sequence). Trimming removed 5 bases from V and 3 bases from J, with 8 bases in between.

V is TRBV2 and J is TRBJ1-5; possible D gene TRBD1, 6 bases. CDR1 and CDR2 from the germline V gene are SNHLY and FYNNEI. Trimming cost V 7 bases and J 1 base, with 11 bases left between them. There are 14 residues in the CDR3. CDR3 nucleotide sequence: TGTGCCAGCAAGGGGGACGGAAGCAATCAGCCCCAGCATTTT. Translated: CASKGDGSNQPQHF.

This clone was seen a single time. The chain recombines TRBV28 with TRBJ1-4; the match to TRBD1 covers 8 bases. Trimming at V came to 5 bases and at J to 2 bases, leaving 7 bases not matched to a gene. The CDR3 is made up of 16 amino acids. Germline CDR1 is MDHEN and CDR2 is SYDVKM. The CDR3 is CASSPGPGGTNEKLFF. The CDR3, as DNA: TGTGCCAGCAGTCCAGGGCCAGGGGGCACTAATGAAAAACTGTTTTTT.

This chain connects TRBV6-6 to TRBJ1-2; 7 positions match TRBD1. J gave up 4 bases and V 2 bases, and 4 bases lay outside the gene matches. Per germline, CDR1 MNHNY and CDR2 SVGAGI (reference sequence). The CDR3 contains 14 residues. The CDR3 is CASSYERDSYGYTF. For the CDR3, the DNA is TGTGCCAGCAGTTACGAAAGGGACAGCTATGGCTACACCTTC.

In this sample, this clone turned up a few times. The genes are TRBV4-3 and TRBJ2-7, with 7 bases identical to TRBD1. CDR1 and CDR2 (germline): LGHNA, YSLEER. The V gene end was trimmed by 0 bases and the J gene end by 9 bases; junction bases not matched to a gene: 20. The CDR3 contains 18 residues. CDR3 nucleotide sequence: TGCGCCAGCAGCCAAGATAGGGGGCAGGCCCGGGGCCTCCTAGGGCAGTACTTC. Residues: CASSQDRGQARGLLGQYF.

The CDR3 is CASRADATGDSPLHF. The CDR3 bases are TGTGCCAGCAGAGCGGACGCAACAGGGGATTCACCCCTCCACTTT. V gene TRBV7-9 combines with J gene TRBJ1-6; TRBD1 matches at 7 bases. Trimming cost V 6 bases and J 8 bases; bases outside gene matches: 10. CDR1 is SEHNR and CDR2 is FQNEAQ in the germline V gene (reference sequence). The CDR3 is made up of 15 amino acids.

This chain links TRBV12-5 with TRBJ2-2, with a weak D call TRBD1 (5 bases). The CDR3 covers 13 residues. CDR1 is LGHNT, CDR2 FRNRAP, per germline. V was clipped by 4 bases and J by 7 bases, with 10 bases between them. The CDR3 region has the DNA TGTGCTAGTGGTTCGGACACTATCGGGGAGCTGTTTTTT. The encoded protein is CASGSDTIGELFF. Combining the CDR3 with reference TRBV12-5 and TRBJ2-2 gives the whole variable domain DARVTQTPRHKVTEMGQEVTMRCQPILGHNTVFWYRQTMMQGLELLAYFRNRAPLDDSGMPKDRFSAEMPDATLATLKIQPSEPRDSAVYFCASGSDTIGELFFGEGSRLTVL.

V gene TRBV7-8 combines with J gene TRBJ2-1, with D unclear. This CDR3 is 12 amino acids long. Trimming shortened V by 0 bases and J by 8 bases, and 5 bases separated the two germline ends. From germline, CDR1 is SGHVS and CDR2 FQNEAQ. The CDR3 region has the DNA TGTGCCAGCAGCTTAGCCGGGTATGAGCAGTTCTTC. This encodes CASSLAGYEQFF.

The V call is TRBV27, the J call TRBJ1-1; D possibly corresponds to TRBD1 (5 bases). The CDR3 contains 14 residues. Germline CDR1 reads MNHEY; CDR2 reads SMNVEV (reference sequence). Trimming removed 3 bases at V and 1 base at J, with 9 bases between. DNA of the CDR3: TGTGCCAGCAGTTTGCTGGGGGGGAACACTGAAGCTTTCTTT. Translated, it gives CASSLLGGNTEAFF.

J is TRBJ2-5 and V is TRBV11-3; weak D call: TRBD1 (6 bases). CDR1 and CDR2 from the germline V gene are SGHNT and YENEEA. The CDR3 spans 17 residues. The V end lost 5 bases, the J end lost 0 bases, and 19 bases lay between the germline ends. CDR3 nucleotide sequence: TGTGCCAGCAGCCCCAGCAGGGGACAACAGCACCAAGAGACCCAGTACTTC. Amino acid sequence: CASSPSRGQQHQETQYF.

This clone was counted a single time. CDR3 coding DNA: TGCGCCAGCAGCTTGGAAGGATACTCCTACGAGCAGTACTTC. Protein product: CASSLEGYSYEQYF. The rearrangement joins TRBV5-1 to TRBJ2-7; D is ambiguous. Trimming took 0 bases from V and 0 from J, leaving 7 bases between them. Germline lookup yields CDR1 SGHRS and CDR2 YFSETQ. The CDR3 runs to 14 residues.

The chain carries TRBV7-3 and TRBJ2-7; D remains ambiguous. Trimming shortened V by 0 bases and J by 5 bases, and 8 bases separated the two germline ends. Germline V gives CDR1 SGHTA, CDR2 FQGTGA. The CDR3 covers 13 residues. CDR3 sequence: CASSLTSSHEQYF. The CDR3 region has the DNA TGTGCCAGCAGCTTAACTAGTTCTCACGAGCAGTACTTC.

The gene calls are TRBV28 and TRBJ1-6; D unclear. The CDR3 length is 16 residues. The germline V and J ends were trimmed by 5 bases and 0 bases, with 11 bases remaining between them. Germline assignment: CDR1 MDHEN and CDR2 SYDVKM. DNA for the CDR3: TGTGCCAGCAGTGGGGTTAGGAGCTCCTATAATTCACCCCTCCACTTT. This translates into CASSGVRSSYNSPLHF.

The rearrangement joins TRBV30 to TRBJ1-1; D is ambiguous. Germline V lookup: CDR1 GTSNPN, CDR2 SVGIG (reference sequence). V was cut by 0 bases and J by 0 bases, with 8 bases left in between. This CDR3 has 14 residues. The CDR3 region has the DNA TGTGCCTGGAGTGTTTGGGGTTTGAACACTGAAGCTTTCTTT. It is translated as CAWSVWGLNTEAFF.

The rearrangement joins TRBV4-2 to TRBJ2-2; TRBD1 agrees at 7 bases. CDR1 and CDR2 (germline): LGHNA, YNFKEQ. V dropped 4 bases and J dropped 3; count of bases not matched to a gene: 5. The CDR3 length is 15 residues. As DNA, the CDR3 is TGTGCCAGCAGCCCCGCCGGGACAGACACCGGGGAGCTGTTTTTT. It specifies CASSPAGTDTGELFF.

The chain couples TRBV6-5 to TRBJ2-1; D perhaps matches TRBD2 (7 bases). The CDR3 extends over 15 amino acids. CDR1 is MNHEY, CDR2 SVGAGI, per germline. V dropped 5 bases and J dropped 1 base, with 12 bases sitting between them. For the CDR3, the DNA is TGTGCCAGCAGTCGGGGGGCCACGTCCTACAATGAGCAGTTCTTC. Its translation is CASSRGATSYNEQFF.

The V and J genes are TRBV7-2 and TRBJ2-2; the match to TRBD1 covers 8 bases. Germline V CDR1 and CDR2: SGHTA, FQGNSA. The CDR3 runs 14 residues. The trim removed 5 bases at V and 8 bases at J, leaving 7 bases unmatched. CDR3 region: CASSQRQGRGELFF. The CDR3 DNA is TGTGCCAGCAGCCAACGACAGGGGCGGGGGGAGCTGTTTTTT.

This sequence joins TRBV18 and TRBJ1-1, with D possibly being TRBD1 (5 bases). The length of the CDR3 is 15 residues. Germline-derived CDR1 and CDR2 are KGHSH and LQKENI. V lost 0 bases and J 4 bases, leaving 12 bases between the germline ends. The CDR3 is CASSPPAGDGTEAFF. The CDR3 DNA follows: TGTGCCAGCTCACCACCCGCGGGGGATGGCACTGAAGCTTTCTTT.

The CDR3: CASGSSGANVLTF. Written as DNA, the CDR3 is TGTGCCAGCGGGAGCTCTGGGGCCAACGTCCTGACTTTC. The chain employs TRBV19 and TRBJ2-6, with a tentative D call TRBD2 (6 bases). CDR1 and CDR2 from the germline V gene are LNHDA and SQIVND (reference sequence). V was clipped by 9 bases and J by 0 bases, with 6 bases between them. The CDR3 is 13 amino acids.

The chain combines TRBV20-1 with TRBJ2-1; 11 bases are a match to TRBD2. V trimming: 3 bases; J trimming: 1 base; junction bases outside the gene matches: 5. The CDR3 covers 16 residues. Germline V lookup: CDR1 DFQATT, CDR2 SNEGSKA (reference sequence). CDR3 DNA: TGCAGTGCTAGTGATACTAGCGGGGGTTCCTACAATGAGCAGTTCTTC. Its translation: CSASDTSGGSYNEQFF.

The rearrangement links TRBV9 to TRBJ2-7; D remains ambiguous. V was trimmed by 0 bases and J by 0 bases, leaving 7 bases between them. This CDR3 is 14 amino acids long. Germline V gene lookup returns CDR1 SGDLS and CDR2 YYNGEE. CDR3 region: CASSVGSDSYEQYF. CDR3 DNA: TGTGCCAGCAGCGTAGGGTCAGACTCCTACGAGCAGTACTTC.

This rearrangement joins TRBV7-2 to TRBJ2-1; no reliable D call. Germline V CDR1 and CDR2: SGHTA, FQGNSA. The CDR3 consists of 13 residues. Trimming shortened V by 1 base and J by 8 bases, and 9 bases separated the two germline ends. CDR3 sequence: CASSLGPRDEQFF. CDR3 nucleotides: TGTGCCAGCAGCTTAGGACCCCGAGATGAGCAGTTCTTC.